The rows below give T cell receptor beta chains drawn from one sample of a study of blood T cell repertoires in COVID-19. Assay used: immunoSEQ multiplex PCR; TCRdb lists only in-frame clones, some missing. Seen here are 65,000 to 70,000 clones, about 83% observed once, and the top ten hold about 24%. The sample comprised peripheral blood. Source of these receptors: a human donor in a cohort sampled during active COVID-19. The CDR3 runs from the conserved cysteine through the conserved F or W. Each record gives: clone size, V gene, J gene, D gene, CDR3 DNA, CDR3 protein. The D gene is left open where the match is weak. The listing skips clone size in some rows; elsewhere it reads once, few, many or a size class.

abundance: .; v_gene: TRBV6-2/TRBV6-3; j_gene: TRBJ2-2; d_gene: TRBD1; CDR3nt: TGTGCCAGCAGTCCCGGGAACAGGGGGCGCCCCGGGGAGCTGTTTTTT; CDR3aa: CASSPGNRGRPGELFF
abundance: .; v_gene: TRBV6-5; j_gene: TRBJ2-2; d_gene: .; CDR3nt: TGTGCCAGCAGTTACGGCACAGGTTCTCCCGGGGAGCTGTTTTTT; CDR3aa: CASSYGTGSPGELFF
abundance: .; v_gene: TRBV3-1/TRBV3-2; j_gene: TRBJ1-4; d_gene: .; CDR3nt: TGTGCCAGCAGCACCGTAGGGGAACTGTTTTTT; CDR3aa: CASSTVGELFF
abundance: .; v_gene: TRBV2; j_gene: TRBJ2-1; d_gene: .; CDR3nt: TGTGCCAGCAGTGGAGGGGGTCATGAGCAGTTCTTC; CDR3aa: CASSGGGHEQFF
abundance: .; v_gene: TRBV9; j_gene: TRBJ2-1; d_gene: .; CDR3nt: TGTGCCAGCAGCATTTTAGGACAACCCTACAATGAGCAGTTCTTC; CDR3aa: CASSILGQPYNEQFF
abundance: .; v_gene: TRBV6-5; j_gene: TRBJ2-5; d_gene: .; CDR3nt: TGTGCCAGCAGAACGCGGGGAGAAGAGACCCAGTACTTC; CDR3aa: CASRTRGEETQYF
abundance: .; v_gene: TRBV18; j_gene: TRBJ2-5; d_gene: .; CDR3nt: TGTGCCAGCTCACCCCCCGGACAGTTCCAAGAGACCCAGTACTTC; CDR3aa: CASSPPGQFQETQYF
abundance: once; v_gene: TRBV7-2; j_gene: TRBJ2-3; d_gene: .; CDR3nt: TGTGCCAGCAGCCCTAGGCAGGGGCGCGAAGATACGCAGTATTTT; CDR3aa: CASSPRQGREDTQYF
abundance: few; v_gene: TRBV7-9; j_gene: TRBJ2-5; d_gene: .; CDR3nt: TGTGCCAGCAGCTGGGGGGCGACAGGGCGCGGTGGAGAGACCCAGTACTTC; CDR3aa: CASSWGATGRGGETQYF
abundance: few; v_gene: TRBV7-9; j_gene: TRBJ1-3; d_gene: .; CDR3nt: TGTGCCAGCAGCTTAGACAGAGGAAACACCATATATTTT; CDR3aa: CASSLDRGNTIYF
abundance: .; v_gene: TRBV12-3/TRBV12-4; j_gene: TRBJ2-7; d_gene: .; CDR3nt: TGTGCCAGCAGTTTAGTAGACAGTTTCGAGCAGTACTTC; CDR3aa: CASSLVDSFEQYF
abundance: .; v_gene: TRBV5-1; j_gene: TRBJ1-4; d_gene: .; CDR3nt: TGCGCCAGCAGCTCGGGAATGGGTCTAGGGACTAATGAAAAACTGTTTTTT; CDR3aa: CASSSGMGLGTNEKLFF
abundance: .; v_gene: TRBV19; j_gene: TRBJ2-1; d_gene: TRBD1; CDR3nt: TGTGCCAGTCGGACAGGGAGCTCCTACAATGAGCAGTTCTTC; CDR3aa: CASRTGSSYNEQFF
abundance: .; v_gene: TRBV24-1; j_gene: TRBJ2-3; d_gene: TRBD1; CDR3nt: TGTGCCACCAGTGATACGGGACAGACGATTGGATTAGATACGCAGTATTTT; CDR3aa: CATSDTGQTIGLDTQYF
abundance: .; v_gene: TRBV11-2; j_gene: TRBJ2-1; d_gene: TRBD2; CDR3nt: TGTGCCAGCAGCTTGCGGGGGGGACAAGGCGATGAGCAGTTCTTC; CDR3aa: CASSLRGGQGDEQFF
abundance: .; v_gene: TRBV18; j_gene: TRBJ2-1; d_gene: TRBD2; CDR3nt: TGTGCCAGCTCACCACTGGGCGGGAGGGTCTACAATGAGCAGTTCTTC; CDR3aa: CASSPLGGRVYNEQFF
abundance: .; v_gene: TRBV19; j_gene: TRBJ1-5; d_gene: .; CDR3nt: TGTGCCAGTACCGAAAAGACAGGCAATCAGCCCCAGCATTTT; CDR3aa: CASTEKTGNQPQHF
abundance: .; v_gene: TRBV5-4; j_gene: TRBJ2-1; d_gene: TRBD2; CDR3nt: TGTGCCAGCAGCTTCGGCGGGGGGGATTCCTACAATGAGCAGTTCTTC; CDR3aa: CASSFGGGDSYNEQFF
abundance: .; v_gene: TRBV29-1; j_gene: TRBJ2-5; d_gene: TRBD2; CDR3nt: TGCAGCGTTGAAGAATACGGAGCGGGAGGAGGGGAGACCCAGTACTTC; CDR3aa: CSVEEYGAGGGETQYF
abundance: once; v_gene: TRBV28; j_gene: TRBJ1-2; d_gene: .; CDR3nt: TGTGCCAGCAGTCGCACAGGGTTGGAGGGCTACACCTTC; CDR3aa: CASSRTGLEGYTF
abundance: .; v_gene: TRBV19; j_gene: TRBJ1-5; d_gene: TRBD1; CDR3nt: TGTGCCAGTAGTATAGATCACGGGACAGGGGGCGTTGGCAATCAGCCCCAGCATTTT; CDR3aa: CASSIDHGTGGVGNQPQHF
abundance: once; v_gene: TRBV10-3; j_gene: TRBJ2-3; d_gene: TRBD1; CDR3nt: TGTGCCATCAGTGACCCGACAGGGTATACGCAGTATTTT; CDR3aa: CAISDPTGYTQYF
abundance: .; v_gene: TRBV6-6; j_gene: TRBJ1-4; d_gene: TRBD1; CDR3nt: TGTGCCACCACGACAGGGGAGTTTCGGGAAAAACTGTTTTTT; CDR3aa: CATTTGEFREKLFF
abundance: .; v_gene: TRBV5-1; j_gene: TRBJ1-6; d_gene: TRBD1; CDR3nt: TGCGCCAGCAGCTTGACAGGGGGGATATCACCCCTCCACTTT; CDR3aa: CASSLTGGISPLHF
abundance: .; v_gene: TRBV28; j_gene: TRBJ2-7; d_gene: TRBD2; CDR3nt: TGTGCCAGCAGCCCTCAAATAGCGGGACGTAACGAGCAGTACTTC; CDR3aa: CASSPQIAGRNEQYF
abundance: once; v_gene: TRBV7-9; j_gene: TRBJ1-1; d_gene: TRBD1; CDR3nt: TGTGCCAGCAGCTTAGACTTCCTACTGAGGGGGCATGGCACTGAAGCTTTCTTT; CDR3aa: CASSLDFLLRGHGTEAFF
abundance: .; v_gene: TRBV20-1; j_gene: TRBJ2-7; d_gene: .; CDR3nt: TGCAGTGCTAGTCTCGGGGGCTACGAGCAGTACTTC; CDR3aa: CSASLGGYEQYF
abundance: .; v_gene: TRBV7-9; j_gene: TRBJ2-1; d_gene: TRBD1; CDR3nt: TGTGCCAGCAGCCCTGACAGGGGGCTCCTGAGCTCCTACAATGAGCAGTTCTTC; CDR3aa: CASSPDRGLLSSYNEQFF
abundance: .; v_gene: TRBV5-8; j_gene: TRBJ1-2; d_gene: .; CDR3nt: TGTGCCAGCAACAATATGGGCGCTAACTATGGCTACACCTTC; CDR3aa: CASNNMGANYGYTF
abundance: .; v_gene: TRBV28; j_gene: TRBJ2-7; d_gene: TRBD1; CDR3nt: TGTGCCAGCAGCCCGGGACAGTCCTACGAGCAGTACTTC; CDR3aa: CASSPGQSYEQYF
abundance: .; v_gene: TRBV28; j_gene: TRBJ1-2; d_gene: .; CDR3nt: TGTGCCAGCAGTCCGTCCGGGGTGGCGGGGGGCTACACCTTC; CDR3aa: CASSPSGVAGGYTF
abundance: .; v_gene: TRBV19; j_gene: TRBJ2-7; d_gene: .; CDR3nt: TGTGCCAGTATTACCCAGGTGGCCTACGAGCAGTACTTC; CDR3aa: CASITQVAYEQYF
abundance: once; v_gene: TRBV7-8; j_gene: TRBJ2-1; d_gene: TRBD2; CDR3nt: TGTGCCAGCGCACTAGCGGGGGCCGATGAGCAGTTCTTC; CDR3aa: CASALAGADEQFF
abundance: .; v_gene: TRBV9; j_gene: TRBJ2-3; d_gene: .; CDR3nt: TGTGCCAGCAGCGTTTACGCGGGGAAAGATACGCAGTATTTT; CDR3aa: CASSVYAGKDTQYF
abundance: .; v_gene: TRBV6-5; j_gene: TRBJ2-2; d_gene: TRBD1; CDR3nt: TGTGCCAGCAGTACAACGGGACAGGGGACCGGGGAGCTGTTTTTT; CDR3aa: CASSTTGQGTGELFF
abundance: few; v_gene: TRBV2; j_gene: TRBJ2-1; d_gene: .; CDR3nt: TGTGCCAGCAGTCCCGGCTCCTACAATGAGCAGTTCTTC; CDR3aa: CASSPGSYNEQFF
abundance: .; v_gene: TRBV7-8; j_gene: TRBJ2-3; d_gene: TRBD2; CDR3nt: TGTGCCAGCAGCTTATATAGCGGGGGATACACAGATACGCAGTATTTT; CDR3aa: CASSLYSGGYTDTQYF
abundance: few; v_gene: TRBV9; j_gene: TRBJ2-1; d_gene: TRBD1; CDR3nt: TGTGCCAGCAGCGTAGTGCTCTTAGAGGGGACAGGGAACAATGAGCAGTTCTTC; CDR3aa: CASSVVLLEGTGNNEQFF
abundance: .; v_gene: TRBV7-9; j_gene: TRBJ2-7; d_gene: .; CDR3nt: TGTGCCAGCAGCTTAAGCGAAGACTACGAGCAGTACTTC; CDR3aa: CASSLSEDYEQYF
abundance: .; v_gene: TRBV2; j_gene: TRBJ1-2; d_gene: .; CDR3nt: TGTGCCAGCAGCGAGAACAGGGCGTATGGCTACACCTTC; CDR3aa: CASSENRAYGYTF
abundance: .; v_gene: TRBV5-1; j_gene: TRBJ1-1; d_gene: TRBD1; CDR3nt: TGCGCCAGCAGCTTGGAGGGTGAGGGGGCCAGGAACACTGAAGCTTTCTTT; CDR3aa: CASSLEGEGARNTEAFF
abundance: once; v_gene: TRBV10-3; j_gene: TRBJ1-5; d_gene: .; CDR3nt: TGTGCCATCAGACCGGACACCGGCAATCAGCCCCAGCATTTT; CDR3aa: CAIRPDTGNQPQHF
abundance: .; v_gene: TRBV20-1; j_gene: TRBJ2-3; d_gene: .; CDR3nt: TGCAGTGCTAGTTCCGAGACAGATACGCAGTATTTT; CDR3aa: CSASSETDTQYF
abundance: .; v_gene: TRBV7-9; j_gene: TRBJ1-2; d_gene: .; CDR3nt: TGTGCCAAAGTGACAGGAGTCTATGGCTACACCTTC; CDR3aa: CAKVTGVYGYTF
abundance: .; v_gene: TRBV15; j_gene: TRBJ2-5; d_gene: .; CDR3nt: TGTGCCACCAGCGGCCCCAACGGAAAGAGGGAGACCCAGTACTTC; CDR3aa: CATSGPNGKRETQYF
abundance: .; v_gene: TRBV5-1; j_gene: TRBJ2-2; d_gene: .; CDR3nt: TGCGCCAGCAGCTTGGGTTGGGGGCGCGGCACCGGGGAGCTGTTTTTT; CDR3aa: CASSLGWGRGTGELFF
abundance: .; v_gene: TRBV2; j_gene: TRBJ1-2; d_gene: .; CDR3nt: TGTGCCAGCAGAGCCGCCCGGGACACCAGATATGGCTACACCTTC; CDR3aa: CASRAARDTRYGYTF
abundance: once; v_gene: TRBV20-1; j_gene: TRBJ2-1; d_gene: .; CDR3nt: TGCAGTGCTAGTAATATCCAGGGGTTATTCTTC; CDR3aa: CSASNIQGLFF
abundance: .; v_gene: TRBV5-1; j_gene: TRBJ2-7; d_gene: .; CDR3nt: TGCGCCAGCAGCCCTTCTGGATCTAGCGTCAGTCCCGACGAGCAGTACTTC; CDR3aa: CASSPSGSSVSPDEQYF
abundance: many; v_gene: TRBV11-2; j_gene: TRBJ2-1; d_gene: .; CDR3nt: TGTGCCAGCAGCACGCGGGGTCGCGCCAATGAGCAGTTCTTC; CDR3aa: CASSTRGRANEQFF
abundance: .; v_gene: TRBV5-4; j_gene: TRBJ2-5; d_gene: .; CDR3nt: TGTGCCAGCAGCTTGTCTGTCCAAGAGACCCAGTACTTC; CDR3aa: CASSLSVQETQYF
abundance: .; v_gene: TRBV28; j_gene: TRBJ2-7; d_gene: .; CDR3nt: TGTGCCAGCAGTACCCCCCAGGGTTGGGAGCAGTACTTC; CDR3aa: CASSTPQGWEQYF
abundance: .; v_gene: TRBV2; j_gene: TRBJ2-7; d_gene: TRBD1; CDR3nt: TGTGCCAGCAGTTTGACAGGGCGCGAGCAGTACTTC; CDR3aa: CASSLTGREQYF
abundance: few; v_gene: TRBV11-2; j_gene: TRBJ2-1; d_gene: .; CDR3nt: TGTGCCAGCAGCTTAAATAGCTACTACAATGAGCAGTTCTTC; CDR3aa: CASSLNSYYNEQFF
abundance: .; v_gene: TRBV28; j_gene: TRBJ2-1; d_gene: .; CDR3nt: TGTGCCAGCAGGGCCCAGGGGGAGGTAGGCAATGAGCAGTTCTTC; CDR3aa: CASRAQGEVGNEQFF
abundance: .; v_gene: TRBV12-5; j_gene: TRBJ1-1; d_gene: .; CDR3nt: TGTGCTAGTGGTTCCTACGGGAGAGAAGCTTTCTTT; CDR3aa: CASGSYGREAFF
abundance: .; v_gene: TRBV9; j_gene: TRBJ2-2; d_gene: .; CDR3nt: TGTGCCAGCAGCACCCGACAGGCGGTCGGGGAGCTGTTTTTT; CDR3aa: CASSTRQAVGELFF
abundance: .; v_gene: TRBV11-3; j_gene: TRBJ2-1; d_gene: TRBD2; CDR3nt: TGTGCCAGCAGCTTGGGACTAGCGGGACTCGATGAGCAGTTCTTC; CDR3aa: CASSLGLAGLDEQFF
abundance: .; v_gene: TRBV6-5; j_gene: TRBJ2-5; d_gene: .; CDR3nt: TGTGCCAGCACCGGTGGCCAGGGCCAAGAGACCCAGTACTTC; CDR3aa: CASTGGQGQETQYF
abundance: .; v_gene: TRBV10-3; j_gene: TRBJ1-2; d_gene: .; CDR3nt: TGTGCCATCAGTGAGTCGGCCCTTAACTATGGCTACACCTTC; CDR3aa: CAISESALNYGYTF